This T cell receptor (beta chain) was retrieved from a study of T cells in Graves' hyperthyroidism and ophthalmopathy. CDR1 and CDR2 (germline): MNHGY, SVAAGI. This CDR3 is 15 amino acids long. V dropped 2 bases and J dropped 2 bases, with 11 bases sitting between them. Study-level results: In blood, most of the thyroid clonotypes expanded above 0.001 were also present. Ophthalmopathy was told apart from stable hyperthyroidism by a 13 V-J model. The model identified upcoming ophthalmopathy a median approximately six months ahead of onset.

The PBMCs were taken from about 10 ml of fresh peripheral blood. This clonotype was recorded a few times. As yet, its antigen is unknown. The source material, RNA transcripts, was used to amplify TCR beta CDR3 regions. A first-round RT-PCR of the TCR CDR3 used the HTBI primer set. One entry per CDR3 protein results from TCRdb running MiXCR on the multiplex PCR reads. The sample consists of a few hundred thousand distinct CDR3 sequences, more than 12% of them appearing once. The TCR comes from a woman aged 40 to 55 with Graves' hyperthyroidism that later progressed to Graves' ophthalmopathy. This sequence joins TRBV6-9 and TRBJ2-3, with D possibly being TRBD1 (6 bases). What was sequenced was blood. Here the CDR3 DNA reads TGTGCCAGCAGTTATGGGGGCTCCAACACAGATACGCAGTATTTT. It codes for CASSYGGSNTDTQYF.